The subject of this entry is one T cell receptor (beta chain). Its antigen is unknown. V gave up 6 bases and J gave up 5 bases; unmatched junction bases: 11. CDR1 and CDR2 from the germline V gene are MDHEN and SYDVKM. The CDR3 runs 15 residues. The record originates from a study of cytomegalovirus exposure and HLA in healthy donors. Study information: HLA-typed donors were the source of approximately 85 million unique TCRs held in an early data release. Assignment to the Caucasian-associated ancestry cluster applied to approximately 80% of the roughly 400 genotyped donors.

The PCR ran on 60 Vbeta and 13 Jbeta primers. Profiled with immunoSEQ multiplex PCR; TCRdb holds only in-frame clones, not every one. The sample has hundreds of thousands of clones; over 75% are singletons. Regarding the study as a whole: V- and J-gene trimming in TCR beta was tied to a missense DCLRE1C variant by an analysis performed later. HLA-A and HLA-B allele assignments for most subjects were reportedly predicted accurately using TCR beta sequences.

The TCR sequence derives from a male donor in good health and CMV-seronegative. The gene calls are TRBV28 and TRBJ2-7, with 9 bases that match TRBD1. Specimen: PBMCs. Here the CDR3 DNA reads TGTGCCAGCAGCCCGGGAAAGGACAGGGGCGACGAGCAGTACTTC. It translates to CASSPGKDRGDEQYF.